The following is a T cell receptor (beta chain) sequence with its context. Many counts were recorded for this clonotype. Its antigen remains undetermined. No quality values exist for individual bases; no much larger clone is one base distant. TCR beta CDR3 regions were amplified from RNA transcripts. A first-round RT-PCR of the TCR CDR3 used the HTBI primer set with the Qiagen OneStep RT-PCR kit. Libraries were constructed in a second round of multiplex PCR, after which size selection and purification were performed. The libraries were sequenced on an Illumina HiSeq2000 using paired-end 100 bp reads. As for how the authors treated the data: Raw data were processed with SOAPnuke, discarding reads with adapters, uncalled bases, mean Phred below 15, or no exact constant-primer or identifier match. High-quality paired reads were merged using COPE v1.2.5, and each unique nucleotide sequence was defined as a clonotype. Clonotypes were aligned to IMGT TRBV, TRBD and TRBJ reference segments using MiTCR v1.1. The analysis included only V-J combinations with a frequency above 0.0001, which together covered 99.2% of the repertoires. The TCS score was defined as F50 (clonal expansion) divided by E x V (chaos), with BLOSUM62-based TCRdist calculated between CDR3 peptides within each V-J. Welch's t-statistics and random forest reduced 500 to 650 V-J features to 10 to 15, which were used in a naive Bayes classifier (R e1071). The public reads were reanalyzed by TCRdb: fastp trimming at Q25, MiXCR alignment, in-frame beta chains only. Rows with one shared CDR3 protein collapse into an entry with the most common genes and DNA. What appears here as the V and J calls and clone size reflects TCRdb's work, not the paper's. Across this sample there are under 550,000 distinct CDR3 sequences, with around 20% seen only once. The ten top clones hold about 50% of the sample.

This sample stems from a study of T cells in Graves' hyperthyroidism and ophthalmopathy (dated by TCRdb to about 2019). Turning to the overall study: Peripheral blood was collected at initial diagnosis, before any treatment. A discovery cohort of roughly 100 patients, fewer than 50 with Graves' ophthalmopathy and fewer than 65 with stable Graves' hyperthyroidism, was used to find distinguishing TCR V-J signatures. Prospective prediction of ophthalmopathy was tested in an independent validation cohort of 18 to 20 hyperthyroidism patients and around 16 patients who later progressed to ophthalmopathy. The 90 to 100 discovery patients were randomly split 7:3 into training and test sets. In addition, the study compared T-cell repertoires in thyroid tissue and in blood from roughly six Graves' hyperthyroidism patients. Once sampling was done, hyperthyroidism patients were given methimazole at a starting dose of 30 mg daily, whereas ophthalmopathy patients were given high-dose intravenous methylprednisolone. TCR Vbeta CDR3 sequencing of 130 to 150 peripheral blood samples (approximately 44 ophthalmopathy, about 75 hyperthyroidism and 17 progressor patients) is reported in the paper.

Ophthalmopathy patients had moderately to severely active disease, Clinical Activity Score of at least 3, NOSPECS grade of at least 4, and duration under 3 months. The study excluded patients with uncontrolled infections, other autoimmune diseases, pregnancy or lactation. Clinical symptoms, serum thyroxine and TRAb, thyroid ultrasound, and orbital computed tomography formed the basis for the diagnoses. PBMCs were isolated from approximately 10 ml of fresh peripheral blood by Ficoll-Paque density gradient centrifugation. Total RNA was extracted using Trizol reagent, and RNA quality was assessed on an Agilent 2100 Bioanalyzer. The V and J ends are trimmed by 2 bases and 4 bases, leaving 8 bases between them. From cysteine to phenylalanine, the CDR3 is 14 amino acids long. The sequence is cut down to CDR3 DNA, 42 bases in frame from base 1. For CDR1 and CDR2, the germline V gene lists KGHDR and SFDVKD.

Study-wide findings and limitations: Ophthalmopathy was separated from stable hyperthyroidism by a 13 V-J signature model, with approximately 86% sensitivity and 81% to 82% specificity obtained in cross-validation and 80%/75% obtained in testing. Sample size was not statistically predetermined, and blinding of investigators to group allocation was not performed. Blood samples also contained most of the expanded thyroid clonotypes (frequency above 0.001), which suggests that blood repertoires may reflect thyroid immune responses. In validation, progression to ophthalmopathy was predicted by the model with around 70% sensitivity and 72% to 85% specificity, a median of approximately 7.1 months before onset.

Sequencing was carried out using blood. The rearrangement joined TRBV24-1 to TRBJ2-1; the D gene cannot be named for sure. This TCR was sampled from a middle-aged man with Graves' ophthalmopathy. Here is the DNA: TGTGCCACCAGTGATTCTCCCAAATACAATGAGCAGTTCTTC. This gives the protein CATSDSPKYNEQFF.